Below, one TCR beta chain is given with its context. Its specificity is not known. These data belong to a study of siplizumab effects on memory and regulatory T cells. Study-wide results and limits: The authors did not confirm suppressive function in proliferating Tregs from siplizumab cultures.

The CDR3 is 13 residues long. V gave up 5 bases and J gave up 5 bases, with 12 bases separating them. CDR1 and CDR2 (germline): SEHNR, FQNEAQ (reference sequence). The data were produced by immunoSEQ multiplex PCR, yet TCRdb's version contains in-frame clones alone and is incomplete. The repertoire holds over 65,000 clones, 93% seen once, with over 4% in the top ten. The sequence came from a human donor in good health. This chain connects TRBV7-9 to TRBJ2-5; TRBD2 might be the D (6 bases). Sequencing used CD8+ T cells sorted from blood. The CDR3 sequence: CASSPRSGETQYF. CDR3 DNA sequence: TGTGCCAGCAGCCCGAGGAGCGGGGAGACCCAGTACTTC.